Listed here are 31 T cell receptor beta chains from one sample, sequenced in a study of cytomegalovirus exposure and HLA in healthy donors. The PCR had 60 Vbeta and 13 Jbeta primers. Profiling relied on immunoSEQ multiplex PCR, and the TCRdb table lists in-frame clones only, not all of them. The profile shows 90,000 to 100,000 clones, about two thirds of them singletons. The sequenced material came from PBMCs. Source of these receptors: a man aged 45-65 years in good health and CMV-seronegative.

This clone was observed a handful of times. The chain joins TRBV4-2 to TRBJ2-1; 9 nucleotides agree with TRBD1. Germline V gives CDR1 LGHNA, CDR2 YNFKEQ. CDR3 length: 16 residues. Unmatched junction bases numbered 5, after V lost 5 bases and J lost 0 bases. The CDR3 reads CASSGRDRVSYNEQFF. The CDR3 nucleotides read TGTGCCAGCAGCGGCCGGGACAGGGTCTCCTACAATGAGCAGTTCTTC.

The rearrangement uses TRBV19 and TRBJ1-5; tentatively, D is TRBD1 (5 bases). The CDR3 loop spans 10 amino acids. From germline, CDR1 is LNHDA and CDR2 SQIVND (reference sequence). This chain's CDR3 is CSGHNQPQHF. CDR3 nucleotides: TGTTCAGGACACAATCAGCCCCAGCATTTT.

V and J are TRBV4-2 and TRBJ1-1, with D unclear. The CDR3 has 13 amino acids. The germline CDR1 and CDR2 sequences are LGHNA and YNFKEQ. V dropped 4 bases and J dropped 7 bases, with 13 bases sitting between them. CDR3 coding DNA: TGTGCCAGCAGCCGAGAGACCGGGGATGAAGCTTTCTTT. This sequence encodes CASSRETGDEAFF.

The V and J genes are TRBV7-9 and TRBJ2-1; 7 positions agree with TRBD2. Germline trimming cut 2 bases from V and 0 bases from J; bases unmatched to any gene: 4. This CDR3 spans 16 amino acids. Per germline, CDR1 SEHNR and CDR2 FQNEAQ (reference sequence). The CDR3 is CASSLIERGSYNEQFF. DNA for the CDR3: TGTGCCAGCAGCTTAATCGAGCGGGGCTCCTACAATGAGCAGTTCTTC.

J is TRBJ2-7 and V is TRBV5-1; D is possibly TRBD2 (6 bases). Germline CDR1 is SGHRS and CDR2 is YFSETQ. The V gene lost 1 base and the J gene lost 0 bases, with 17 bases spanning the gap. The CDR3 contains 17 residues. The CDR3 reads CASSLRLEGTPSYEQYV. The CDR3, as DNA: TGCGCCAGCAGCTTGCGCTTGGAGGGGACCCCCTCCTACGAGCAGTACGTC.

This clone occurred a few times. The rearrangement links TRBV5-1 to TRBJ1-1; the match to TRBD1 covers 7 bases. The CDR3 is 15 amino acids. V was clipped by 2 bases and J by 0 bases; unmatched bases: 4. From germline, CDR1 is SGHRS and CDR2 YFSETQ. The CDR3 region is CASSLDTGVNTEAFF. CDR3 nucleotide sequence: TGCGCCAGCAGCTTAGACACAGGGGTGAACACTGAAGCTTTCTTT.

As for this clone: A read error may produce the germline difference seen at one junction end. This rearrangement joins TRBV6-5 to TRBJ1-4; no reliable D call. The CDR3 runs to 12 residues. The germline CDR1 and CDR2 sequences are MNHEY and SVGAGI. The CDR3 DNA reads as TGTGCCAGCAGTTACAGGTCAGGCGTTTATGGTTTT. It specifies CASSYRSGVYGF.

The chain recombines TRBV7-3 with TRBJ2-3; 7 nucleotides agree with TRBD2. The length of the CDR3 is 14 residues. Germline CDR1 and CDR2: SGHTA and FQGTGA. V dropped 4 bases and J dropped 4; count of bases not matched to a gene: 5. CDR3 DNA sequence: TGTGCCAGCAGCTCCGGACTAGGGCCAGATACGCAGTATTTT. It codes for CASSSGLGPDTQYF.

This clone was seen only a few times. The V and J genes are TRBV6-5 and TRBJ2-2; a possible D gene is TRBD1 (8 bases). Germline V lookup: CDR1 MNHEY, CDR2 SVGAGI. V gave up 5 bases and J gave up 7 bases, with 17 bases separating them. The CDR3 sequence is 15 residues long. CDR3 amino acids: CASSLTGEGNGELFF. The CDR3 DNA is TGTGCCAGCAGTCTGACAGGGGAGGGGAACGGGGAGCTGTTTTTT.

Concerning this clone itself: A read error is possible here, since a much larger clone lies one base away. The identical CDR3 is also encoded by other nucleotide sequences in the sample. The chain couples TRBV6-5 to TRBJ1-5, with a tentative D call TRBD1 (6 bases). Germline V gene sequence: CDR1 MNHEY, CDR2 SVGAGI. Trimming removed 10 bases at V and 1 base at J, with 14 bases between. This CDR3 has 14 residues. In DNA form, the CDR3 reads TGTGCCATGGGGGGGGGCAAGAGCAATCAGCCCCAGCATTTT. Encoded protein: CAMGGGKSNQPQHF.

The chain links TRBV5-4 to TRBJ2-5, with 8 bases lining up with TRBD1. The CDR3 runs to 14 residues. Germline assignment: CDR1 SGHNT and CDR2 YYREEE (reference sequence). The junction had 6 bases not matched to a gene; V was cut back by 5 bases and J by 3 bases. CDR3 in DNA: TGTGCCAGCAGTCACCAGACAGGGGAAGAGACCCAGTACTTC. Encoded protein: CASSHQTGEETQYF.

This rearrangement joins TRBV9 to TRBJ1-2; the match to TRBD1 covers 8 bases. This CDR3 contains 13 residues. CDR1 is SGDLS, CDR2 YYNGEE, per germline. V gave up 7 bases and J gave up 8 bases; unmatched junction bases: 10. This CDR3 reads CASGGQVPWGYTF. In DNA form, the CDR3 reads TGTGCCAGCGGGGGACAGGTGCCTTGGGGCTACACCTTC.

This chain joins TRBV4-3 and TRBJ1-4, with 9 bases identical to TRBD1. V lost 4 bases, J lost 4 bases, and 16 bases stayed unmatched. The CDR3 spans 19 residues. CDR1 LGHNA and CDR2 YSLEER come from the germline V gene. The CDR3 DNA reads TGCGCCAGCAGCCGGGAGACAGGGGGGCGGCGGCAGGGTAATGAAAAACTGTTTTTT. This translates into CASSRETGGRRQGNEKLFF.

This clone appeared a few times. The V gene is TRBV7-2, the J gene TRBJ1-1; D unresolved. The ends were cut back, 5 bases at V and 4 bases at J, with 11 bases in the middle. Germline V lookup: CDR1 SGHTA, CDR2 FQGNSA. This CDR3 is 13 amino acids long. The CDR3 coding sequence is TGTGCCAGCAGCACAGTAAGGTTCACTGAAGCTTTCTTT. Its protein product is CASSTVRFTEAFF.

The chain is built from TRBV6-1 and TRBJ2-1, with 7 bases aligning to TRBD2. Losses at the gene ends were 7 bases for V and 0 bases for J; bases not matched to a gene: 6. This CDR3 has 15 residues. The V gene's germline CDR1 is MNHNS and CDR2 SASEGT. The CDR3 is CASIQSGASYNEQFF. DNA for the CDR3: TGTGCCAGCATTCAAAGCGGGGCCTCCTACAATGAGCAGTTCTTC.

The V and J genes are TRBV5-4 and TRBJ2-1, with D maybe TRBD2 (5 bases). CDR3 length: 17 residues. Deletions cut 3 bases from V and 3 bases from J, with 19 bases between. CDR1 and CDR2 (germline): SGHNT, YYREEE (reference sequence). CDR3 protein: CASSSGKERTNYNEQFF. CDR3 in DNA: TGTGCCAGCAGCTCCGGAAAGGAGCGGACCAACTACAATGAGCAGTTCTTC.

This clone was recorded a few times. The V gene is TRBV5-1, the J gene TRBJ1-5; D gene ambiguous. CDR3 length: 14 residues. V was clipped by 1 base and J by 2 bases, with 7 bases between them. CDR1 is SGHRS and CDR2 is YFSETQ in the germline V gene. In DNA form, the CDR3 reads TGCGCCAGCAGCTTGTACAGTGGCAATCAGCCCCAGCATTTT. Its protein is CASSLYSGNQPQHF.

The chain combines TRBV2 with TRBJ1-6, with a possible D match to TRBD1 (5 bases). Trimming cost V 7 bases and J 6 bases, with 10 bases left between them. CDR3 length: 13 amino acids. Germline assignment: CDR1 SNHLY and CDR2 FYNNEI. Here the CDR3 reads CASKRQSNSPLHF. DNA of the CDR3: TGTGCCAGCAAGAGACAGTCTAATTCACCCCTCCACTTT. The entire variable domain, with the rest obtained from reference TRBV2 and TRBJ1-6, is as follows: EPEVTQTPSHQVTQMGQEVILRCVPISNHLYFYWYRQILGQKVEFLVSFYNNEISEKSEIFDDQFSVERPDGSNFTLKIRSTKLEDSAMYFCASKRQSNSPLHFGNGTRLTVT.

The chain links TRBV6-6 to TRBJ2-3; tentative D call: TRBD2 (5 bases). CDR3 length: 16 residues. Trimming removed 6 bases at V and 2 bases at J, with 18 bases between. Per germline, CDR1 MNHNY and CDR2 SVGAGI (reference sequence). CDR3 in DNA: TGTGCCAGCAGCCCCTCCCCCCTAGCTACCACAGATACGCAGTATTTT. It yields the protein CASSPSPLATTDTQYF.

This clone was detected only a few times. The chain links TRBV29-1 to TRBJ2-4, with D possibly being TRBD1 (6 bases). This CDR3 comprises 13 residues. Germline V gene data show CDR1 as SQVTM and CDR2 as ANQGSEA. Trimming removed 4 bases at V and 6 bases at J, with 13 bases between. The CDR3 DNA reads TGCAGCGTTGGATCAGGGGATGGAAACATTCAGTACTTC. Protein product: CSVGSGDGNIQYF.

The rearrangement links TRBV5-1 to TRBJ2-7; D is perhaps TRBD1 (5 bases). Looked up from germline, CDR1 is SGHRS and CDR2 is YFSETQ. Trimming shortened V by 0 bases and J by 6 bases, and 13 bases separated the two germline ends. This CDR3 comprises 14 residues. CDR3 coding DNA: TGCGCCAGCAGCTTGGGTGCGGCAGGGTCCGAGCAGTACGTC. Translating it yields CASSLGAAGSEQYV.

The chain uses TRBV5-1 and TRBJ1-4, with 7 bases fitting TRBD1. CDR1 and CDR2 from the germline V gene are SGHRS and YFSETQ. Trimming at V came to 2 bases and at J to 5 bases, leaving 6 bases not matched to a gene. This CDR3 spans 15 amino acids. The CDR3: CASSFLGQSNEKLFF. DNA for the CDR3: TGCGCCAGCAGCTTCCTGGGACAGTCCAATGAAAAACTGTTTTTT.

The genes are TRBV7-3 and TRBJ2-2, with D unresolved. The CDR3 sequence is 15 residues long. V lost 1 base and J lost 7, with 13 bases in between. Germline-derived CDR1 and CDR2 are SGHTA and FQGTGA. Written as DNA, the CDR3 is TGTGCCAGCAGCTTAAGCGGCTCATCAAGCGGGGAGCTGTTTTTT. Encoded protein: CASSLSGSSSGELFF.

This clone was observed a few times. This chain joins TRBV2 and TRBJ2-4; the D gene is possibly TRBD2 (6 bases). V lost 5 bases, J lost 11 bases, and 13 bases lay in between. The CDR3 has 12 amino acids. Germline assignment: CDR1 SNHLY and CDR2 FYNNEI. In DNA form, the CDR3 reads TGTGCCAGCAGTACGGGGACTGGAGTTCAGTACTTC. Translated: CASSTGTGVQYF.

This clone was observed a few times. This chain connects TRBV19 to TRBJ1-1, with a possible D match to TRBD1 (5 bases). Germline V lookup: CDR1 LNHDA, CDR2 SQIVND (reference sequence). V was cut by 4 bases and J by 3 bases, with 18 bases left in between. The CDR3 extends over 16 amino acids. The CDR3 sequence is CASSTRADRRDTEAFF. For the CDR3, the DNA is TGTGCCAGTAGTACAAGGGCGGACCGCAGGGACACTGAAGCTTTCTTT.

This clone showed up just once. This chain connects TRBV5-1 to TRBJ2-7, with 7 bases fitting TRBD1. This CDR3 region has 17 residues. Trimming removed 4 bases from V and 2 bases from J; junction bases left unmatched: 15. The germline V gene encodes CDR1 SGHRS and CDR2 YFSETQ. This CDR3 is CASSDRNKGQYPYEQYF. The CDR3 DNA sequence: TGCGCCAGCAGCGACAGAAATAAGGGACAGTACCCCTACGAGCAGTACTTC. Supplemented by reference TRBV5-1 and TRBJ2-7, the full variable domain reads KAGVTQTPRYLIKTRGQQVTLSCSPISGHRSVSWYQQTPGQGLQFLFEYFSETQRNKGNFPGRFSGRQFSNSRSEMNVSTLELGDSALYLCASSDRNKGQYPYEQYFGPGTRLTVT.

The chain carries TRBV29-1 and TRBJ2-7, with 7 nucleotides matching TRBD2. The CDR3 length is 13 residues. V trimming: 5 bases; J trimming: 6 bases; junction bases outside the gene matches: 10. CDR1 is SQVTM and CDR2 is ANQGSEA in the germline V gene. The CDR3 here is CSVRTSPGGEQYF. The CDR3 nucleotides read TGCAGCGTTCGGACTAGTCCGGGGGGCGAGCAGTACTTC.

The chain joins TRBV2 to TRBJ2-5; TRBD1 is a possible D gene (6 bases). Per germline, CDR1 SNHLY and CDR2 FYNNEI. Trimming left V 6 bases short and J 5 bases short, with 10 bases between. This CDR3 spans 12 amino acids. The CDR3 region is CASRQGFETQYF. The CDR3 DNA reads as TGTGCCAGCAGACAGGGTTTTGAGACCCAGTACTTC.

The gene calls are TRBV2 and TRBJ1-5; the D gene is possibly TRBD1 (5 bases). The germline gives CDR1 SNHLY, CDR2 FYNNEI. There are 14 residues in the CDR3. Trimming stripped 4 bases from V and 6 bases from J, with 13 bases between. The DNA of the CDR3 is TGTGCCAGCAGTGCGGACACCCTCGGTCAGCCCCAGCATTTT. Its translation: CASSADTLGQPQHF.

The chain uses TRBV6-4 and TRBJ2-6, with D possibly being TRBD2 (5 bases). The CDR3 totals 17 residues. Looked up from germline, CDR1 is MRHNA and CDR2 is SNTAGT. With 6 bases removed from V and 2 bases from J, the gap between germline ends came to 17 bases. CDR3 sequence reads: CASSPGGSQTGANVLTF. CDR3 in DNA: TGTGCCAGCAGCCCCGGTGGGAGTCAGACTGGGGCCAACGTCCTGACTTTC.

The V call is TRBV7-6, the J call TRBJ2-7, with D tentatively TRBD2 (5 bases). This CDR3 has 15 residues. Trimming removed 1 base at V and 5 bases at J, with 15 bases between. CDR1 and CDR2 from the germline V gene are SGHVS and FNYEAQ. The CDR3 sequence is CASSLGTGSKNEQYF. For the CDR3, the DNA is TGTGCCAGCAGCTTAGGGACGGGATCGAAGAACGAGCAGTACTTC.